This TCR beta chain was profiled in a study of OX40 agonist ivuxolimab in advanced cancers. Describing the broader study: The costimulatory receptor OX40 (CD134) was targeted by ivuxolimab, a fully human IgG2 agonistic monoclonal antibody. Intravenous ivuxolimab was administered to patients every 2 weeks at six dose levels: 0.01, 0.1, 0.3, 1.5, 3 and 10 mg/kg. Of the approximately 50 dose-escalation patients, hepatocellular carcinoma was present in roughly 19, melanoma in around 15, renal cell carcinoma in 9 and head and neck cancer in 9. In the dose-escalation cohort, roughly 82% of patients were male, and the mean age was 60 years with a range of roughly 20 to 85. Patients were allowed to have had prior anti-PD-1, anti-PD-L1 or anti-CTLA-4 therapy, and less than 45% of the dose-escalation patients had previously received checkpoint inhibitors. Partial responses were achieved by three dose-escalation patients, of whom one had hepatocellular carcinoma and two had cutaneous melanoma. The point of sequencing TCRbeta in the periphery was to test whether ivuxolimab changed TCR sequence diversity and drove clonal T-cell expansion. The paper covers the monotherapy dose-escalation part of the phase I ivuxolimab trial, which included N of about 51 patients.

The paper's findings and limits, for the study overall: Low levels of normalized T-cell clonal expansion were also seen in some patients who did not respond. The antigen specificity of the peripheral T cells that underwent clonal expansion was not determined. In the 0.1-3.0 mg/kg groups, partial responders were among the patients with the lowest normalized peripheral clonal expansion, particularly in CD8+ T cells. After ivuxolimab, expanded clones were on average more numerous among CD8+ T cells than among CD4+ T cells. Clonal expansion of both CD4+ and CD8+ blood T cells was observed from baseline to week 6 at doses 0.1 to 3.0 mg/kg.

The trial excluded patients who had a history of autoimmune disease or who were on systemic immunosuppression. Peripheral blood for TCR sequencing was drawn from every dose cohort at baseline, at cycle 4 day 1 and at cycle 7 day 1. Samples were obtained from an open-label, multicenter, first-in-human phase I dose-escalation trial of ivuxolimab. Adults with locally advanced or metastatic melanoma, renal cell carcinoma, hepatocellular carcinoma or head and neck squamous cell carcinoma were enrolled in the trial. Before TCR sequencing, CD4+ and CD8+ T cells were separately sorted from peripheral blood. In the case of this clone: The specificity of this receptor is unknown. No clone much larger than this one lies a single base away; base qualities are absent.

Genomic DNA was extracted from sorted cells for sequencing of the TCRbeta CDR3 region. TCRbeta CDR3 regions were sequenced using the immunoSEQ Assay. This is the immuneACCESS table as TCRdb keeps it, with only in-frame sequences that have V and J called. A part of the clones is gone; compared with another copy, unresolved V genes explain less than half, and the rest is unexplained. The sample yields 74,000 or so clones; about 89% were counted once. Roughly 1.9% of the sample goes to the ten largest clones. This sequence was found in an adult with an advanced solid tumor such as melanoma, head and neck, liver or kidney cancer. The sample consisted of CD4+ or CD8+ T cells sorted from blood, taken in a trial of the OX40 agonist ivuxolimab.

Here the CDR3 is given as CATSSAYRYSNQPQHF. The DNA is TGTGCCACCAGCAGCGCATACAGGTATAGCAATCAGCCCCAGCATTTT. Recombination linked TRBV15 to TRBJ1-5, and possibly TRBD1, on 5 matching bases. Spanning cysteine to phenylalanine, the CDR3 consists of 16 amino acids. This entry keeps only the CDR3 DNA: 48 bases, framed from base 1. The junction carries 12 bases between V and J, which are trimmed by 3 bases and 0 bases respectively. Based on the germline V gene (reference sequence), the CDR1 and CDR2 sequences are LNHNV and YYDKDF.